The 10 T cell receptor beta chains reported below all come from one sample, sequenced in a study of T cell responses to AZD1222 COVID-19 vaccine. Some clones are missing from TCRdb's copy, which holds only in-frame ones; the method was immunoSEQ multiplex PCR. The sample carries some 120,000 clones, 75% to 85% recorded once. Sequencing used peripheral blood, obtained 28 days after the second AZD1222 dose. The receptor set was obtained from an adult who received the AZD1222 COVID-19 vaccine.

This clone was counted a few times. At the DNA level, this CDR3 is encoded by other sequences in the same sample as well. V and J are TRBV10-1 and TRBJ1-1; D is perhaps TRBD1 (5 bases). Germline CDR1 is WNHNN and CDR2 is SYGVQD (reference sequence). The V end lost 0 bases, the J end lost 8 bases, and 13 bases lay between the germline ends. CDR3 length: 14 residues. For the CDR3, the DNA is TGCGCCAGCAGTGAGTCATCAGGGTCTCCCGAAGCTTTCTTT. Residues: CASSESSGSPEAFF.

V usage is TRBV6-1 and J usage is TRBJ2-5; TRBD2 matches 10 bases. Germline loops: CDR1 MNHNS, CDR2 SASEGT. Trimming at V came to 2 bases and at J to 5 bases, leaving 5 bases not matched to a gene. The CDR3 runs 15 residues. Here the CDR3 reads CASSESSGGWETQYF. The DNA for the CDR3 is TGTGCCAGCAGTGAATCTAGCGGGGGCTGGGAGACCCAGTACTTC.

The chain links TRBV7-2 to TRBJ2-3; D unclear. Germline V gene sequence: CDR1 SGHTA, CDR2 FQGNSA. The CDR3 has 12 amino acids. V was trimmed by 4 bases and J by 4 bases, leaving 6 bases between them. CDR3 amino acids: CASSSNPDTQYF. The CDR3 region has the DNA TGTGCCAGCAGCTCCAACCCAGATACGCAGTATTTT.

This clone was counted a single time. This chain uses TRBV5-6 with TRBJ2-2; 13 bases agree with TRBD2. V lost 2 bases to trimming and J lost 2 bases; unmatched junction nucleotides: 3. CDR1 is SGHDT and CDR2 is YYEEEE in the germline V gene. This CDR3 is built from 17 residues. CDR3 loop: CASSFGTSGVNTGELFF. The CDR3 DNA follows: TGTGCCAGCAGCTTCGGGACTAGCGGGGTAAACACCGGGGAGCTGTTTTTT. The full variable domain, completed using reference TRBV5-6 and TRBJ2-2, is DAGVTQSPTHLIKTRGQQVTLRCSPKSGHDTVSWYQQALGQGPQFIFQYYEEEERQRGNFPDRFSGHQFPNYSSELNVNALLLGDSALYLCASSFGTSGVNTGELFFGEGSRLTVL.

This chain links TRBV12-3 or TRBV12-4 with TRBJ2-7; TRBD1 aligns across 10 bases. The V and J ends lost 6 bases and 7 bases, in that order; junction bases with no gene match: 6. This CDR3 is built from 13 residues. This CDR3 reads CASSRTGGWEQYF. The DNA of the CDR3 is TGTGCCAGCAGCCGGACAGGGGGTTGGGAGCAGTACTTC.

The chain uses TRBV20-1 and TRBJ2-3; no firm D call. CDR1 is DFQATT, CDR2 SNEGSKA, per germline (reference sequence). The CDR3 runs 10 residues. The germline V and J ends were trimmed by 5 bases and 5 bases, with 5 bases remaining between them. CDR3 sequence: CSASEDTQYF. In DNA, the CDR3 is TGCAGTGCTTCCGAAGATACGCAGTATTTT.

CDR3 bases: TGTGCCAGCAGCCCTCCGGGACATAACACCGGGGAGCTGTTTTTT. Translating gives CASSPPGHNTGELFF. The chain has TRBV9 and TRBJ2-2; tentative D call: TRBD1 (6 bases). The CDR3 covers 15 residues. CDR1 and CDR2 (germline): SGDLS, YYNGEE. Trimming pared 4 bases from V and 2 bases from J, leaving 12 bases between.

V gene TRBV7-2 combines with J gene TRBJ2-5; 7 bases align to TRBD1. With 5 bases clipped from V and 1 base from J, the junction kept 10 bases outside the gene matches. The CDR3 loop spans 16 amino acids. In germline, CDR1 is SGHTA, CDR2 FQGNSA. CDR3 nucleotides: TGTGCCAGCAGCCGTTTCCGGGACAGTTCCCAAGAGACCCAGTACTTC. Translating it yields CASSRFRDSSQETQYF.

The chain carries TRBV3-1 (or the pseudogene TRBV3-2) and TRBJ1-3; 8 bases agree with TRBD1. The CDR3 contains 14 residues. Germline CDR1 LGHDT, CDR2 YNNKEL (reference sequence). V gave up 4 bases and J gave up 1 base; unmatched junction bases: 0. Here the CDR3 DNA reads TGTGCCAGCAGCCGGACAGGGTCTGGAAACACCATATATTTT. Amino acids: CASSRTGSGNTIYF.

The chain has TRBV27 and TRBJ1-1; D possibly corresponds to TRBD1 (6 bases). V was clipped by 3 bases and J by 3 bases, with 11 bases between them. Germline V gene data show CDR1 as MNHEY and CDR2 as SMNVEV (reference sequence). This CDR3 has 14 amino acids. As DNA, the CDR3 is TGTGCCAGCAGTTTGATGAAGGGGGACACTGAAGCTTTCTTT. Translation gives CASSLMKGDTEAFF.